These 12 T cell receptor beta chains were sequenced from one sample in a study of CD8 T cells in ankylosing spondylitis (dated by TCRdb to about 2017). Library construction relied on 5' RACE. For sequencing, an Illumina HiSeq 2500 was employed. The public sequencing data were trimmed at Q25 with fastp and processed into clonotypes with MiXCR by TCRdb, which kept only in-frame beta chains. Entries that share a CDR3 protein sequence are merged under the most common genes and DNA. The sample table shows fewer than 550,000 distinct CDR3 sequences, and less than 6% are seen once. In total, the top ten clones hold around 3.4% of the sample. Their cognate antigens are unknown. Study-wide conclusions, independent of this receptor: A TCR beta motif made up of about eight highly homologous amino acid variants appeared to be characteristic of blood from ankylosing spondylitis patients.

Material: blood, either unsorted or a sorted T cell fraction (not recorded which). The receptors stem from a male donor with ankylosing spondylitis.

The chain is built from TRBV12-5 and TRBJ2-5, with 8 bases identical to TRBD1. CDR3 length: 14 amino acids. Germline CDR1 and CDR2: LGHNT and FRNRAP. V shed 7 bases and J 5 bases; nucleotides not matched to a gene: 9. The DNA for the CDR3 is TGTGCTAGTGCCCCGGGACAGGCCCGGGAGACCCAGTACTTC. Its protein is CASAPGQARETQYF. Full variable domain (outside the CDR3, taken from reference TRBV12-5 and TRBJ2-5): DARVTQTPRHKVTEMGQEVTMRCQPILGHNTVFWYRQTMMQGLELLAYFRNRAPLDDSGMPKDRFSAEMPDATLATLKIQPSEPRDSAVYFCASAPGQARETQYFGPGTRLLVL.

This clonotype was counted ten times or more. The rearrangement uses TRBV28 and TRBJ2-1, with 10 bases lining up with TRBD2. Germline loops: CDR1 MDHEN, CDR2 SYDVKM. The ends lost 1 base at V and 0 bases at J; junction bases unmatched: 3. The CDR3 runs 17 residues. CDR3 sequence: CASSLYASGSSYNEQFF. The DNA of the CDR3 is TGTGCCAGCAGTTTATATGCTAGCGGGAGCTCCTACAATGAGCAGTTCTTC. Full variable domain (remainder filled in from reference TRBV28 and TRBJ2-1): DVKVTQSSRYLVKRTGEKVFLECVQDMDHENMFWYRQDPGLGLRLIYFSYDVKMKEKGDIPEGYSVSREKKERFSLILESASTNQTSMYLCASSLYASGSSYNEQFFGPGTRLTVL.

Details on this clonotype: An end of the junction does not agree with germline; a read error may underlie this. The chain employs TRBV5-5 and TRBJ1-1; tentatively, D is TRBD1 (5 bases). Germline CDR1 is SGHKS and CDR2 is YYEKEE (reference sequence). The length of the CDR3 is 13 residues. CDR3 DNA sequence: TGTGCCATCAGCGCAGGGCGCGCGGTTGAAGCTTTCTTT. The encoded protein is CAISAGRAVEAFF. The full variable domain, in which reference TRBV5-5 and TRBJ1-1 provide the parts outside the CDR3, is DAGVTQSPTHLIKTRGQQVTLRCSPISGHKSVSWYQQVLGQGPQFIFQYYEKEERGRGNFPDRFSARQFPNYSSELNVNALLLGDSALYLCAISAGRAVEAFFGQGTRLTVV.

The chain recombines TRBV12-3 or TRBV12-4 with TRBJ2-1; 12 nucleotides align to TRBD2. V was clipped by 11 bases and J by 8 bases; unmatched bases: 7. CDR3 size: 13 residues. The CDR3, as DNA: TGTGCCGGCTGGACTAGCGGGACCGATGAGCAGTTCTTC. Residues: CAGWTSGTDEQFF.

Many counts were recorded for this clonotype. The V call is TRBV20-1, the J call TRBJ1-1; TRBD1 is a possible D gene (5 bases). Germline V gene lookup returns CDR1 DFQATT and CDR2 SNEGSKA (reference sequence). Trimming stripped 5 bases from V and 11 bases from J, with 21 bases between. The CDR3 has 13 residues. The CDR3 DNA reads TGCAGTGCTGGGACTGATCTGGGAGGGCGGGCTTTCTTT. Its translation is CSAGTDLGGRAFF.

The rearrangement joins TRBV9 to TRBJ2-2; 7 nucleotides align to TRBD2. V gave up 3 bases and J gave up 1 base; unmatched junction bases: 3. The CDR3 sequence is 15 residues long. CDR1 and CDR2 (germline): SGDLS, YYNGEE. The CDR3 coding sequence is TGTGCCAGCAGCGCGCGGGGGATGAACACCGGGGAGCTGTTTTTT. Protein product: CASSARGMNTGELFF.

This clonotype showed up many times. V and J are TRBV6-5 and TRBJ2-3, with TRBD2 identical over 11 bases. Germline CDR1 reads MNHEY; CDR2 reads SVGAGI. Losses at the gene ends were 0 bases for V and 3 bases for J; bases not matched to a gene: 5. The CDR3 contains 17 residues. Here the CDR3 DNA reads TGTGCCAGCAGTTACTCCGGTAGCGGGGGGGAAACAGATACGCAGTATTTT. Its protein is CASSYSGSGGETDTQYF.

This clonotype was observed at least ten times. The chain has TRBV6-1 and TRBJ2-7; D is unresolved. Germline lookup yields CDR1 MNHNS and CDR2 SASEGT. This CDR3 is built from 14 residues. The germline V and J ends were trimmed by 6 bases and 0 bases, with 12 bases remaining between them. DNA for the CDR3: TGTGCCAGCAGACAACAAGTAAGCTCCTACGAGCAGTACTTC. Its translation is CASRQQVSSYEQYF.

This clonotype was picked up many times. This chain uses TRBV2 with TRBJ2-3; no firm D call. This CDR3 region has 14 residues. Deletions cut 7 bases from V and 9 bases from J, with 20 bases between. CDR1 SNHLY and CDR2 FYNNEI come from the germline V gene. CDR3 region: CASKPGRARITQYF. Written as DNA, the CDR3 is TGTGCCAGCAAGCCTGGCCGGGCTAGAATCACGCAGTATTTT. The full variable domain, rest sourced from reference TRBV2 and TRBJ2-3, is EPEVTQTPSHQVTQMGQEVILRCVPISNHLYFYWYRQILGQKVEFLVSFYNNEISEKSEIFDDQFSVERPDGSNFTLKIRSTKLEDSAMYFCASKPGRARITQYFGPGTRLTVL.

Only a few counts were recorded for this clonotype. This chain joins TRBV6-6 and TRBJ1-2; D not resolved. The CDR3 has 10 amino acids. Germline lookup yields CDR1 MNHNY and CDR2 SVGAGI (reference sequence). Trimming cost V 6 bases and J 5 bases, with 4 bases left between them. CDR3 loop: CASSQYGYTF. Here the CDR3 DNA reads TGTGCCAGCAGCCAGTATGGCTACACCTTC.

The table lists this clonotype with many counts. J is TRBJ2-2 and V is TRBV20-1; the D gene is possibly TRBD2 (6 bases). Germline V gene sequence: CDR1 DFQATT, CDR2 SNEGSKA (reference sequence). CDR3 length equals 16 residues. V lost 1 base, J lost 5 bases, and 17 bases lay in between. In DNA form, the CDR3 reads TGCAGTGCTAGAGGGGTACAGCGGGCACTTACCGGGGAGCTGTTTTTT. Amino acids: CSARGVQRALTGELFF.

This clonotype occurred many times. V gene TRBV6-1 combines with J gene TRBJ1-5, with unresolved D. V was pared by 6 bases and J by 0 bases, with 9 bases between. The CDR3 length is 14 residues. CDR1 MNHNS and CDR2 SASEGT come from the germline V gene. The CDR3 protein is CASSRSYSNQPQHF. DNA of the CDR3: TGTGCCAGCAGCAGGAGTTATAGCAATCAGCCCCAGCATTTT.